This T cell receptor (beta chain) stems from a study of shared clonotypes between healthy human individuals. The donors were all Caucasian adults (living in Nashville, Tennessee). In the CD4+ fraction, cells were divided into CD45RA+ naive and CD45RA-negative memory subsets. Assay: immunoSEQ multiplex PCR; the TCRdb copy retains only in-frame clones and omits some. The table shows some 2.1 million clones, with over 85% occurring only once. Germline V lookup: CDR1 SQVTM, CDR2 ANQGSEA. The CDR3 has 14 residues. After removal of 6 bases from V and 10 bases from J, the junction contained 8 bases not matched to a gene.

The sequenced sample was naive CD4+ T cells sorted from blood. Subset given: CD45RA+ positively selected. The sequence was obtained from a man younger than 35 in good health. The genes are TRBV29-1 and TRBJ2-1; 14 nucleotides agree with TRBD2. The DNA for the CDR3 is TGCAGCGTCCTACCGGGACTAGCGGGAGTGGAGCAGTTCTTC. It is translated as CSVLPGLAGVEQFF.